The present T cell receptor (beta chain) was sequenced within a study of blood T cell repertoires in COVID-19 (dated by TCRdb to about 2020). Regarding the research as a whole: The collaborator samples originated in the United States, Italy and Spain and spanned the acute and convalescent phases of COVID-19. The material from the prospective study consisted of cDNA or gDNA derived from T cells, B-cell-depleted T cells, or PBMCs. The dataset comprised deeply sampled blood TCRbeta repertoires from subjects exposed to, actively infected with, or recovered from COVID-19. A freely available public database, intended as a resource for researchers studying the immune response to SARS-CoV-2, is where the repertoires were released. The samples were drawn from the first 160 participants of the ongoing ImmuneRACE study and from under 1,500 subjects provided by 6 global collaborators. The sample metadata nearly always contained a de-identified subject ID, COVID-19 status, age in years and sex. Where available, HLA class I and class II types were obtained from metadata supplied by the sample provider rather than from assay-based typing. Points the paper makes about the study in general: Clinical and demographic metadata were provided uncurated, with the amount varying by source and participant.

As concerns this clone: This receptor's antigen is unknown. One base away there is no much larger clone; base qualities are not given.

TCRbeta CDR3 regions were amplified from genomic DNA using the immunoSEQ Assay, a bias-controlled multiplex PCR. In the original analysis: Within the assay, amplification of reference gene primers was used to estimate how many nucleated cells each sample contained. To quantify the absolute abundance of each unique TCRbeta CDR3 rearrangement, sequence reads were collapsed and filtered. For each sample, productive Simpson clonality was calculated as the square root of Simpson's diversity index over productive rearrangements. Imported from immuneACCESS, the table was reduced by TCRdb to in-frame sequences with V and J called. These copies leave out some clones; in studies compared against another copy, an unresolved V gene accounts for under half, and the cause of the remainder is not known. D and trimming come from the DNA, and the V and J calls and clone size come from that table. The sample table holds approximately 470,000 clones, of which around 90% were seen once. Together, the top ten hold under 0.85% of the sample.

Participants in the prospective study were enrolled through a virtual design, were aged about 18 to 90 years, and lived in approximately 25 United States geographic areas. To assign participants to cohorts, the prospective study relied on clinical history that participants themselves reported in a screening survey and a study questionnaire. Recovered participants in ImmuneRACE Cohort 3 were defined as having two consecutive negative NP/OP PCR tests, clearance from a healthcare professional, or resolution of symptoms. Each participant in the prospective study had whole blood, serum and a nasopharyngeal or oropharyngeal swab collected by mobile phlebotomists. Prospective study participants could optionally give additional blood draws and questionnaires over an approximately two-month period. Before DNA extraction, blood samples from the prospective study were shipped at room temperature or frozen.

Trimming removed 1 base from V and 7 bases from J, leaving 14 bases between the germline ends. Taken from the germline V gene, the CDR1 and CDR2 loops are SGHRS and YFSETQ. The CDR3 contains 15 residues, cysteine and phenylalanine counted. Of the read, only the CDR3 DNA is kept; its 45 bases are in frame from base 1. This clonotype was sampled from a woman between 18 and 29 years old who had recovered from COVID-19. The rearrangement combines TRBV5-1 with TRBJ1-4; the D gene is perhaps TRBD1, on 6 matching bases. The sequenced material came from PBMCs or T cells enriched from blood (not recorded which). In nucleotides, the sequence is TGCGCCAGCAGCTTGACCCCAGGGGTGGCTGAAAAACTGTTTTTT. It encodes CASSLTPGVAEKLFF.